A single sample gave rise to the 9 T cell receptor beta chains below, sequenced in a study of cytomegalovirus exposure and HLA in healthy donors. A multiplex PCR was run with 60 Vbeta primers and 13 Jbeta primers. Clones were read by immunoSEQ multiplex PCR, and TCRdb kept only the in-frame ones, dropping some. This table has tens of thousands of clones, about three quarters appearing once. The sequenced sample consisted of PBMCs. Every receptor here comes from a man aged 30-40 years in good health and CMV-seropositive.

This clone occurred once. The chain uses TRBV19 and TRBJ2-2, with TRBD1 matching over 7 bases. J lost 4 bases, V lost 7 bases, and 12 bases had no gene match. The CDR3 spans 16 residues. CDR1 and CDR2 (germline): LNHDA, SQIVND (reference sequence). CDR3 protein: CASTVQGYGGTGELFF. The CDR3 DNA reads as TGTGCCAGTACCGTACAGGGGTATGGCGGCACCGGGGAGCTGTTTTTT.

CDR3 region: CASSTEYRGRGWDTEAFF. The CDR3 coding sequence is TGTGCCAGCAGCACTGAATACAGGGGGCGAGGTTGGGACACTGAAGCTTTCTTT. The chain uses TRBV27 and TRBJ1-1; 9 positions agree with TRBD1. The germline V gene has CDR1 MNHEY and CDR2 SMNVEV (reference sequence). This CDR3 region has 18 residues. Trimming at V came to 6 bases and at J to 3 bases, leaving 17 bases not matched to a gene.

The chain links TRBV7-3 to TRBJ2-1; 12 nucleotides line up with TRBD1. Germline CDR1 reads SGHTA; CDR2 reads FQGTGA. The CDR3 length is 15 residues. V lost 6 bases and J lost 8; bases outside the gene matches: 8. CDR3 nucleotide sequence: TGTGCCAGCAGTTACGGGACAGGGGGCTTCGATGAGCAGTTCTTC. Its translation is CASSYGTGGFDEQFF.

The rearrangement joins TRBV7-2 to TRBJ2-7, with 13 bases identical to TRBD2. The junction had 8 bases not matched to a gene; V was cut back by 6 bases and J by 12 bases. Looked up from germline, CDR1 is SGHTA and CDR2 is FQGNSA. The CDR3 length is 13 residues. CDR3 loop: CASRRTSGGFLYF. In DNA, the CDR3 is TGTGCCAGCAGGCGGACTAGCGGGGGCTTCTTGTACTTC.

The chain carries TRBV7-9 and TRBJ2-3; D gene uncertain. V was trimmed by 4 bases and J by 4 bases, leaving 6 bases between them. Germline CDR1 is SEHNR and CDR2 is FQNEAQ (reference sequence). This CDR3 has 12 residues. This chain's CDR3 is CASSSEADTQYF. The CDR3 DNA is TGTGCCAGCAGCTCAGAGGCAGATACGCAGTATTTT. Variable domain in full (rest from reference TRBV7-9 and TRBJ2-3): DTGVSQNPRHKITKRGQNVTFRCDPISEHNRLYWYRQTLGQGPEFLTYFQNEAQLEKSRLLSDRFSAERPKGSFSTLEIQRTEQGDSAMYLCASSSEADTQYFGPGTRLTVL.

The genes are TRBV28 and TRBJ2-7; no clear D gene. CDR1 and CDR2 from the germline V gene are MDHEN and SYDVKM. V was pared by 8 bases and J by 3 bases, with 5 bases between. This CDR3 contains 10 residues. The CDR3 is CASRHYEQYF. The CDR3 bases are TGTGCCAGCCGACACTACGAGCAGTACTTC.

In its sample, this clone was seen a few times. This sample includes further DNA sequences coding for the same CDR3. The chain joins TRBV11-3 to TRBJ2-3, with D uncertain. The CDR3 has 13 amino acids. V was trimmed by 1 base and J by 4 bases, leaving 6 bases between them. The germline V gene encodes CDR1 SGHNT and CDR2 YENEEA. Here the CDR3 DNA reads TGTGCCAGCAGCTTAGGTCTAGCAGATACGCAGTATTTT. This translates into CASSLGLADTQYF.

This clone has only a few counts. The chain uses TRBV29-1 and TRBJ1-1; the match to TRBD1 covers 8 bases. The CDR3 is 12 residues long. The J segment lost 4 bases and the V segment lost 6 bases, leaving 4 bases of the junction unmatched. Germline CDR1 reads SQVTM; CDR2 reads ANQGSEA. CDR3 in amino acids: CSVRQGITEAFF. As DNA, the CDR3 is TGCAGCGTCCGACAGGGGATCACTGAAGCTTTCTTT. Complete variable domain (other parts from reference TRBV29-1 and TRBJ1-1): SAVISQKPSRDICQRGTSLTIQCQVDSQVTMMFWYRQQPGQSLTLIATANQGSEATYESGFVIDKFPISRPNLTFSTLTVSNMSPEDSSIYLCSVRQGITEAFFGQGTRLTVV.

J is TRBJ2-3 and V is TRBV6-1; the match to TRBD1 covers 7 bases. Germline V gene lookup returns CDR1 MNHNS and CDR2 SASEGT. V lost 7 bases, J lost 4 bases, and 2 bases stayed unmatched. The CDR3 loop spans 12 amino acids. The CDR3 DNA reads TGTGCCAGCATAACAGGGGCAGATACGCAGTATTTT. It encodes CASITGADTQYF.